These 21 T cell receptor beta chains came from one sample sequenced in a study of cytomegalovirus exposure and HLA in healthy donors. Primers included in the PCR were 60 Vbeta and 13 Jbeta primers. The method was immunoSEQ multiplex PCR; TCRdb's version includes in-frame clones alone and lacks a portion of them. The sample carries approximately 130,000 clones, over 70% recorded once. The sequencing input was PBMCs. Receptor source: a woman aged 40 to 50 in good health and CMV-seronegative.

This rearrangement joins TRBV10-3 to TRBJ2-5; D not certain. This CDR3 is built from 15 residues. V was shortened by 2 bases and J by 4 bases, with 14 bases between the two germline ends. Germline CDR1 is ENHRY and CDR2 is SYGVKD. In DNA, the CDR3 is TGTGCCATCAGTGAGACGATCGAATCGGGAGAGACCCAGTACTTC. Translation gives CAISETIESGETQYF.

This clone was picked up a small number of times. The rearrangement joins TRBV11-2 to TRBJ2-5; D is unclear. The germline CDR1 and CDR2 sequences are SGHAT and FQNNGV. V lost 5 bases, J lost 1 base, and 8 bases lay in between. The CDR3 totals 13 residues. The CDR3 spells CASSPSVQETQYF. In DNA form, the CDR3 reads TGTGCCAGCAGCCCCTCGGTCCAAGAGACCCAGTACTTC.

The rearrangement joins TRBV28 to TRBJ2-7; D is unresolved. The CDR3 spans 15 residues. Germline assignment: CDR1 MDHEN and CDR2 SYDVKM. V shed 3 bases and J shed 2 bases, with 14 bases lying between them. The DNA of the CDR3 is TGTGCCAGCAGTTTGTCAGTTTTGTACACCTACGAGCAGTACTTC. Translated, it gives CASSLSVLYTYEQYF.

The chain joins TRBV6-1 to TRBJ1-5; D remains unclear. Per germline, CDR1 MNHNS and CDR2 SASEGT. V was cut by 3 bases and J by 5 bases, with 8 bases left in between. The CDR3 length is 13 residues. CDR3 region: CASSDGRYQPQHF. CDR3 coding DNA: TGTGCCAGCAGTGATGGCCGCTATCAGCCCCAGCATTTT.

This chain links TRBV6-5 with TRBJ1-1, with TRBD1 matching over 9 bases. V lost 1 base, J lost 9 bases, and 3 bases stayed unmatched. The CDR3 has 13 amino acids. CDR1 and CDR2 from the germline V gene are MNHEY and SVGAGI. The CDR3 DNA sequence: TGTGCCAGCAGTTACTTACAGGGGGCCCAAGCTTTCTTT. This translates into CASSYLQGAQAFF.

The CDR3 protein is CASSLDRAGQAYGYTF. For the CDR3, the DNA is TGTGCCAGCAGCTTAGATCGGGCGGGGCAGGCATATGGCTACACCTTC. This chain links TRBV7-9 with TRBJ1-2; a possible D gene is TRBD1 (5 bases). This CDR3 region has 16 residues. Looked up from germline, CDR1 is SEHNR and CDR2 is FQNEAQ (reference sequence). Trimming took off 1 base at V and 5 bases at J, with 17 bases between the two ends. Full variable domain (remainder filled in from reference TRBV7-9 and TRBJ1-2): DTGVSQNPRHKITKRGQNVTFRCDPISEHNRLYWYRQTLGQGPEFLTYFQNEAQLEKSRLLSDRFSAERPKGSFSTLEIQRTEQGDSAMYLCASSLDRAGQAYGYTFGSGTRLTVV.

The chain carries TRBV10-1 and TRBJ2-5, with TRBD1 matching 7 bases. Germline values: CDR1 WNHNN, CDR2 SYGVQD (reference sequence). The CDR3 is made up of 17 amino acids. Trimming removed 2 bases from V and 1 base from J; junction bases left unmatched: 10. For the CDR3, the DNA is TGCGCCAGCAGTGAGAGGACAGGTGGATTCGGCCAAGAGACCCAGTACTTC. Protein product: CASSERTGGFGQETQYF.

The rearrangement joins TRBV4-1 to TRBJ2-7; D call uncertain. Trimming stripped 3 bases from V and 5 bases from J, with 11 bases between. The CDR3 sequence is 13 residues long. Germline V gives CDR1 MGHRA, CDR2 YSYEKL. The CDR3: CASSQLGLDEQYF. CDR3 DNA: TGCGCCAGCAGCCAGCTCGGGTTAGACGAGCAGTACTTC.

The chain couples TRBV5-4 to TRBJ1-6; 8 nucleotides agree with TRBD1. With 3 bases clipped from V and 10 bases from J, the junction kept 6 bases outside the gene matches. This CDR3 is built from 14 residues. CDR1 is SGHNT, CDR2 YYREEE, per germline (reference sequence). CDR3 protein: CASSSDRVVSPLHF. CDR3 coding DNA: TGTGCCAGCAGCTCGGACAGGGTGGTATCACCCCTCCACTTT.

This clone was seen a few times. The chain recombines TRBV18 with TRBJ1-2; no clear D. Between the trimmed V and J ends, which lost 2 bases and 0 bases, there was a span of 7 bases. CDR1 is KGHSH, CDR2 LQKENI, per germline. The CDR3 has 14 amino acids. CDR3 loop: CASSPSSANYGYTF. The CDR3 DNA reads TGTGCCAGCTCACCATCCAGTGCTAACTATGGCTACACCTTC.

The CDR3 sequence: CASSYASGGRDLAKNIQYF. The CDR3 DNA reads TGCGCCAGCAGCTACGCTAGCGGGGGTCGAGACCTAGCCAAAAACATTCAGTACTTC. The chain has TRBV4-1 and TRBJ2-4, with 10 positions matching TRBD2. Germline V lookup: CDR1 MGHRA, CDR2 YSYEKL. J lost 0 bases, V lost 5 bases, and 13 bases had no gene match. The CDR3 extends over 19 amino acids.

The chain uses TRBV4-1 and TRBJ1-2; TRBD1 agrees at 9 bases. CDR1 is MGHRA, CDR2 YSYEKL, per germline. The CDR3 is 16 residues long. Losses at the gene ends were 3 bases for V and 4 bases for J; bases not matched to a gene: 9. CDR3 amino acids: CASSQMPGQGSYGYTF. The CDR3 DNA sequence: TGCGCCAGCAGCCAGATGCCGGGACAGGGATCCTATGGCTACACCTTC.

V is TRBV5-1 and J is TRBJ1-1; D call uncertain. Germline loops: CDR1 SGHRS, CDR2 YFSETQ. The CDR3 runs 15 residues. Trimming took 4 bases from V and 6 from J, leaving 19 bases between them. The CDR3 region is CASSHDEGGDPEAFF. The CDR3 coding sequence is TGCGCCAGCAGCCACGACGAGGGAGGAGATCCTGAAGCTTTCTTT.

The rearrangement links TRBV2 to TRBJ1-1, with a possible D match to TRBD1 (6 bases). The CDR3 length is 15 residues. Looked up from germline, CDR1 is SNHLY and CDR2 is FYNNEI. Trimming pared 1 base from V and 1 base from J, leaving 10 bases between. The CDR3 region is CASSEGAGANTEAFF. CDR3 sequence (DNA): TGTGCCAGCAGTGAAGGGGCAGGGGCGAACACTGAAGCTTTCTTT. Complete variable domain (other parts from reference TRBV2 and TRBJ1-1): EPEVTQTPSHQVTQMGQEVILRCVPISNHLYFYWYRQILGQKVEFLVSFYNNEISEKSEIFDDQFSVERPDGSNFTLKIRSTKLEDSAMYFCASSEGAGANTEAFFGQGTRLTVV.

The chain links TRBV5-4 to TRBJ2-1; the match to TRBD2 covers 8 bases. CDR1 and CDR2 (germline): SGHNT, YYREEE (reference sequence). V shed 2 bases, J shed 6 bases, and the junction held 10 bases outside the gene matches. The CDR3 has 16 amino acids. The CDR3 spells CASSFSTGTRANEQFF. The CDR3 coding sequence is TGTGCCAGCAGCTTCTCAACAGGGACTAGGGCCAATGAGCAGTTCTTC.

The sample holds a few counts of this clone. The chain has TRBV25-1 and TRBJ2-2; maybe TRBD2 (6 bases). The V and J ends lost 6 bases and 5 bases respectively, with 13 bases between them. This CDR3 has 14 residues. Per germline, CDR1 MGHDK and CDR2 SYGVNS. The CDR3 DNA is TGTGCCAGCAGCCCCGGGGGTTGGACCGGGGAGCTGTTTTTT. It yields the protein CASSPGGWTGELFF.

This chain connects TRBV27 to TRBJ2-7; 10 bases line up with TRBD1. Germline V gene lookup returns CDR1 MNHEY and CDR2 SMNVEV (reference sequence). V dropped 7 bases and J dropped 3; count of bases not matched to a gene: 9. This CDR3 comprises 15 residues. The CDR3 spells CASTKERDRGYEQYF. For the CDR3, the DNA is TGTGCCAGCACCAAGGAACGGGACAGGGGCTACGAGCAGTACTTC.

The CDR3 protein is CASSFATSPYNEQFF. CDR3 sequence (DNA): TGTGCCAGCAGCTTCGCGACTAGCCCCTACAATGAGCAGTTCTTC. The gene calls are TRBV11-2 and TRBJ2-1, with 7 nucleotides matching TRBD2. J was trimmed by 2 bases and V by 3 bases; bases with no gene match: 4. Looked up from germline, CDR1 is SGHAT and CDR2 is FQNNGV. The CDR3 has 15 residues.

The chain recombines TRBV6-5 with TRBJ1-5; no reliable D call. Germline V gene sequence: CDR1 MNHEY, CDR2 SVGAGI. The CDR3 has 13 residues. Trimming pared 0 bases from V and 7 bases from J, leaving 7 bases between. The chain's CDR3 is CASSYSAGQPQHF. Here the CDR3 DNA reads TGTGCCAGCAGTTACTCCGCAGGACAGCCCCAGCATTTT.

This rearrangement joins TRBV2 to TRBJ2-7, with 7 bases aligning to TRBD1. Germline lookup yields CDR1 SNHLY and CDR2 FYNNEI. Trimming at V came to 6 bases and at J to 0 bases, leaving 14 bases not matched to a gene. This CDR3 region has 17 residues. Here the CDR3 reads CASRENRGQALSYEQYF. The CDR3 nucleotides are TGTGCCAGCAGGGAAAATCGCGGACAGGCCCTCTCCTACGAGCAGTACTTC. Full variable domain (outside the CDR3, taken from reference TRBV2 and TRBJ2-7): EPEVTQTPSHQVTQMGQEVILRCVPISNHLYFYWYRQILGQKVEFLVSFYNNEISEKSEIFDDQFSVERPDGSNFTLKIRSTKLEDSAMYFCASRENRGQALSYEQYFGPGTRLTVT.

The rearrangement joins TRBV29-1 to TRBJ2-3; 12 bases map to TRBD2. The V gene's germline CDR1 is SQVTM and CDR2 ANQGSEA. V lost 1 base to trimming and J lost 2 bases; unmatched junction nucleotides: 4. This CDR3 is 16 amino acids long. CDR3 coding DNA: TGCAGCGTTGAAGGGCTAGCGGGGGGGCCCACAGATACGCAGTATTTT. Residues: CSVEGLAGGPTDTQYF.